The following is a T cell receptor beta chain sequence with its context. This entry is derived from a study of T-cell reconstitution after alpha-beta-depleted transplantation in children. TCRbeta library preparation incorporated unique molecular identifiers. TCRdb re-derived calls from the PCR reads in MiXCR, one entry per CDR3 protein. The repertoire holds fewer than 500,000 distinct CDR3 sequences, with around 46% as singletons. CDR1 LNHNV and CDR2 YYDKDF come from the germline V gene (reference sequence). Trimming removed 0 bases at V and 4 bases at J, with 15 bases between. CDR3 size: 17 residues.

Sequenced material: PBMCs, taken before TCRalphabeta/CD19-depleted stem cell transplant. The TCR was taken from a girl aged 2-10 years with aplastic anemia, due to receive a stem cell transplant. The chain has TRBV15 and TRBJ2-2; tentative D call: TRBD2 (5 bases). The DNA of the CDR3 is TGTGCCACCAGCAGAGATCAGTTAGGCGGACTCACCGGGGAGCTGTTTTTT. Its protein product is CATSRDQLGGLTGELFF.